A selection of T cell receptor beta chains follows, all from one sample in a study of blood T cell repertoires in COVID-19. Here immunoSEQ multiplex PCR was the method, and the copy in TCRdb shows in-frame clones only, minus some. The sample yields about 69,000 clones, less than 90% seen once. Sequencing input: peripheral blood. These receptor sequences come from a man at least 80 years old with acute or convalescent COVID-19. Both conserved end residues are trimmed from each CDR3. A D gene is named only where the DNA matches it firmly.

d_gene	j_gene	len	v_gene	CDR3aa
.	TRBJ1-6	11	TRBV12-3/TRBV12-4	ASRQFPNSPLH
TRBD2	TRBJ2-7	13	TRBV7-2	ASSPSLAGFYEQY
.	TRBJ1-6	12	TRBV3-1/TRBV3-2	ASKRDTENSPLH
TRBD2	TRBJ2-1	14	TRBV2	ASSGSVAGVRNEQF
.	TRBJ1-4	14	TRBV9	ASSVGGPSGREKLF
.	TRBJ1-5	13	TRBV19	ASSPGEGPNQPQH
TRBD2	TRBJ2-5	14	TRBV11-2	ASSRGGAPGGETQY
.	TRBJ1-6	14	TRBV19	ASSGRPGQNNSPLH
TRBD1	TRBJ1-2	13	TRBV11-3	ASSSGDRGWNGYT
.	TRBJ1-2	13	TRBV11-2	ASSLDISGSGGYT
TRBD1	TRBJ2-2	12	TRBV5-1	ASSTDRASGELF
TRBD2	TRBJ2-3	14	TRBV2	ASNGGLAGSTDTQY
.	TRBJ1-2	11	TRBV7-2	ASSFQQIYGYT
.	TRBJ2-5	13	TRBV13	ASSSGRTRQETQY
TRBD1	TRBJ1-5	14	TRBV7-2	ASSQIGTGRGQPQH
TRBD1	TRBJ1-1	12	TRBV7-8	ASSSRDRATEAF
.	TRBJ1-2	11	TRBV24-1	ATSVGGSYGYT
.	TRBJ1-2	12	TRBV2	ASSEHQGHYGYT
TRBD1	TRBJ1-1	11	TRBV27	ASSSGQATEAF
TRBD2	TRBJ2-5	12	TRBV6-6	ASRALAGQETQY
.	TRBJ2-7	12	TRBV20-1	SASLAASSYEQY
TRBD1	TRBJ2-3	14	TRBV6-1	ASSEMTGVMTDTQY
TRBD1	TRBJ1-6	12	TRBV2	ASSVNRGNSPLH
TRBD2	TRBJ2-1	12	TRBV24-1	ATSVGGRNNEQF
TRBD2	TRBJ2-7	15	TRBV9	ASSASHLLAGPGEQY
TRBD2	TRBJ2-1	14	TRBV4-2	ASSQDLRTSIGEQF
.	TRBJ1-1	12	TRBV4-3	ASSQGRGNTEAF
.	TRBJ2-5	14	TRBV18	ASSPPPSGLSETQY
TRBD1	TRBJ1-4	14	TRBV30	AWSVAGQGPSRELF
.	TRBJ2-4	15	TRBV21-1	ASSKGFRGLAKNIQY
TRBD1	TRBJ2-7	11	TRBV10-1	ASTSTGLSEQY
TRBD2	TRBJ2-1	9	TRBV2	ASSRREGLF
TRBD1	TRBJ1-1	10	TRBV6-6	ASSPGQVGAF
TRBD2	TRBJ2-6	12	TRBV27	ASGRDSGANVLT
.	TRBJ2-1	13	TRBV11-1	ASSRGASSYSEQF
.	TRBJ1-2	12	TRBV19	ASSMTPDFYGYT
TRBD2	TRBJ2-7	13	TRBV11-2	ASSFTSGRTNEQY
TRBD1	TRBJ2-7	13	TRBV24-1	ATSDSGQGGYEQY
.	TRBJ2-7	12	TRBV5-5	ASSFGGSPYEQY
.	TRBJ2-1	9	TRBV25-1	ASRGLGEQF
.	TRBJ2-1	11	TRBV19	AKYEPPYNEQF
TRBD2	TRBJ2-7	14	TRBV7-8	ASSFSTAGAGYEQY
.	TRBJ2-2	12	TRBV7-2	ASSQYAFAGELF
.	TRBJ1-6	13	TRBV2	ASNDAERRSSPLH
.	TRBJ1-5	11	TRBV30	AWSVRSNQPQH
TRBD2	TRBJ2-5	14	TRBV7-7	ASSLSSGRGQETQY
.	TRBJ1-4	14	TRBV30	AWSAGQRTTNEKLF
.	TRBJ2-3	13	TRBV24-1	ATSDSGGGRDTQY
.	TRBJ1-2	11	TRBV18	ASSPRAGYGYT
.	TRBJ1-4	13	TRBV4-3	ASSQKAGDGSKLF
.	TRBJ1-5	12	TRBV11-2	ASSSSRVGQPQH
.	TRBJ1-5	10	TRBV19	ASSSGARPQH
.	TRBJ2-3	16	TRBV3-1/TRBV3-2	ASSQRWASEKGGDTQY
.	TRBJ1-6	13	TRBV25-1	ASSPHEGYNSPLH
TRBD1	TRBJ1-1	15	TRBV3-1/TRBV3-2	ASSQDRTGMGVTEAF
TRBD2	TRBJ2-7	14	TRBV2	ASSEALLAGAYEQY
.	TRBJ1-2	13	TRBV11-2	ASSSGGPNFYGYT
TRBD1	TRBJ1-2	14	TRBV4-1	ASERGEDRRGEGYT
.	TRBJ1-1	12	TRBV2	ASSEGRRGTEAF
.	TRBJ2-3	13	TRBV9	ASSRARTNYLTQY